Detailed here is one TCR beta chain. Its antigen is still unknown. Looked up from germline, CDR1 is SGHRS and CDR2 is YFSETQ. The CDR3 contains 15 residues. Trimming took 4 bases from V and 5 from J; bases not matched to a gene: 9. This specimen belongs to a study of early T cells in non-severe SARS-CoV-2 infection. Background on the study: Investigators sequenced bulk RNA drawn from unsorted whole blood, and chains remained unpaired.

The library protocol tagged individual cDNA molecules with unique molecular identifiers. TCRdb reanalysed the 5' RACE reads using MiXCR and keeps one entry per CDR3 protein. The data contain under 85,000 distinct CDR3 sequences, more than 10% of them seen just once; the ten biggest clones take up about 1.1%. Study conclusions and caveats: A preference for anti-spike CD8 responses marked VDJdb matching, which missed private and CD4 specificities.

This rearrangement joins TRBV5-1 to TRBJ2-3, with 8 bases that match TRBD1. Sequencing input: whole blood. The clonotype was recovered from an adult who was a healthcare worker with PCR-confirmed SARS-CoV-2 infection or an uninfected control (not recorded which). CDR3 DNA: TGCGCCAGCAGCCCGGACAGGGCGGTAGTAGATACGCAGTATTTT. This codes for CASSPDRAVVDTQYF.